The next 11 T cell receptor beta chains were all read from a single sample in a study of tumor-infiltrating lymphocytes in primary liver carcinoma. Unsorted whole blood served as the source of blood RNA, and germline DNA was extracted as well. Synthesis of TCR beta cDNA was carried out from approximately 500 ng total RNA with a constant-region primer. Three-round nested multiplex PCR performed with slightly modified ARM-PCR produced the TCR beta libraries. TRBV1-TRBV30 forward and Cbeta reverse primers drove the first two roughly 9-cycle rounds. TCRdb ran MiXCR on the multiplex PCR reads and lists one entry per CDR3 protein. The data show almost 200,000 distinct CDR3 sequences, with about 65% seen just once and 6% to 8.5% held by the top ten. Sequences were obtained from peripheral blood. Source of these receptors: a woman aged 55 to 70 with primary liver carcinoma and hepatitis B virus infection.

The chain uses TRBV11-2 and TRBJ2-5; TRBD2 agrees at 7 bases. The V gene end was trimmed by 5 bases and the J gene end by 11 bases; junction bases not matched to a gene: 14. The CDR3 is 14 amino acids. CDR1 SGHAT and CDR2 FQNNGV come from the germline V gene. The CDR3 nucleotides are TGTGCCAGCAGCCGTGGACTAGTCGACAATGAGCAGTACTTC. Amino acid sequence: CASSRGLVDNEQYF.

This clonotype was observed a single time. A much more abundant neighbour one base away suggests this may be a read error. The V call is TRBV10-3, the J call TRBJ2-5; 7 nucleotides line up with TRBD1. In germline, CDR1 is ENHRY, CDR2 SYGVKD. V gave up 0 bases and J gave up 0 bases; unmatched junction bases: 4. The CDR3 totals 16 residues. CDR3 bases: TGTGCCATCAGTGAGTCGACAGGGAGTCACCAAGAGACCCAGTACTTC. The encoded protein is CAISESTGSHQETQYF.

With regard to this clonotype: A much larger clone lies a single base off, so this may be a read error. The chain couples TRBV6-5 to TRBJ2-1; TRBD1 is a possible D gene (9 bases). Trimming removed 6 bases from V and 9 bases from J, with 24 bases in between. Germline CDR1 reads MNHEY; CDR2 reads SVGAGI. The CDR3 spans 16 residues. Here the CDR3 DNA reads TGTGCCAGCAGCAAGGACAGGGGACCGGGAGGGGCTGAGCAGTTCTTC. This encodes CASSKDRGPGGAEQFF.

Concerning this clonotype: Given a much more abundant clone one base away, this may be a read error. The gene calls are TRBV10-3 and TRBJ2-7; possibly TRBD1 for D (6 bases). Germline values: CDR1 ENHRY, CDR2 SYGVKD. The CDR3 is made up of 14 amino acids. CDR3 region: CATEGQSGYYKQYF. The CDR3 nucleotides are TGTGCCACCGAAGGACAGTCGGGCTACTACAAGCAGTACTTC.

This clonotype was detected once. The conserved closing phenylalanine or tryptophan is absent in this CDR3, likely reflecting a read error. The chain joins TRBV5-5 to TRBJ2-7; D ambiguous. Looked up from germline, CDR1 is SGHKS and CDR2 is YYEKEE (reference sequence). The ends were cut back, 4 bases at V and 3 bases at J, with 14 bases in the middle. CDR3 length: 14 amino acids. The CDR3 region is CASSPPGLGYEQYL. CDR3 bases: TGTGCCAGCAGCCCTCCGGGTTTAGGCTACGAGCAGTACTTA.

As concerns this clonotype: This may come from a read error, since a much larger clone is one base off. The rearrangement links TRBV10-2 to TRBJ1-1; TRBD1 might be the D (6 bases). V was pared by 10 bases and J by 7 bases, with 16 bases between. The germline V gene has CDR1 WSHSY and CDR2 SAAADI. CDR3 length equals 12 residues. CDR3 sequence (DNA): TGCGCCAACAGGGTACCGACAGGTGAAGCTTTCTTT. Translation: CANRVPTGEAFF.

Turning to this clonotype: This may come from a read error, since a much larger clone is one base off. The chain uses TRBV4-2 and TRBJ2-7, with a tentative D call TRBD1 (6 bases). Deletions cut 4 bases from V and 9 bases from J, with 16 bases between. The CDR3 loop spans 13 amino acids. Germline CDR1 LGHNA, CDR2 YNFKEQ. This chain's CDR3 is CASSLKLQGGQYF. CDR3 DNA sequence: TGTGCCAGCAGCCTAAAATTACAGGGCGGGCAGTACTTC.

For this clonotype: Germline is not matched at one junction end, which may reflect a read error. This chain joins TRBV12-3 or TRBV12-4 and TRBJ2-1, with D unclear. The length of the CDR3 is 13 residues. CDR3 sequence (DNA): TGTGTCAGCAGTTTAGCACTAAGGGTGTGGCAGTTCTTC. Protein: CVSSLALRVWQFF.

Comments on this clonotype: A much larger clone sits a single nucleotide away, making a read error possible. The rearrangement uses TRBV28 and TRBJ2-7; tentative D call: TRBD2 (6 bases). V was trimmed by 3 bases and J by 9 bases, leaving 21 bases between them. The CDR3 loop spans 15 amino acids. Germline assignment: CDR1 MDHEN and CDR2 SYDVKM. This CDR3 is CASSLGLRGRDVQYF. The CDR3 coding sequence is TGTGCCAGCAGTTTGGGTCTGCGGGGAAGGGACGTGCAGTACTTC. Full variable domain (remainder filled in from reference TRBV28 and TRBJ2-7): DVKVTQSSRYLVKRTGEKVFLECVQDMDHENMFWYRQDPGLGLRLIYFSYDVKMKEKGDIPEGYSVSREKKERFSLILESASTNQTSMYLCASSLGLRGRDVQYFGPGTRLTVT.

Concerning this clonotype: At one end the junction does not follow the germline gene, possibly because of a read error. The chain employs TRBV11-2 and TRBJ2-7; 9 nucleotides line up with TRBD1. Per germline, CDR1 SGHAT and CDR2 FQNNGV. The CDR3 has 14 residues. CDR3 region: CASSARDRAYEHYF. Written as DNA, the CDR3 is TGTGCCAGCAGCGCTCGGGACAGGGCCTACGAGCATTATTTC.

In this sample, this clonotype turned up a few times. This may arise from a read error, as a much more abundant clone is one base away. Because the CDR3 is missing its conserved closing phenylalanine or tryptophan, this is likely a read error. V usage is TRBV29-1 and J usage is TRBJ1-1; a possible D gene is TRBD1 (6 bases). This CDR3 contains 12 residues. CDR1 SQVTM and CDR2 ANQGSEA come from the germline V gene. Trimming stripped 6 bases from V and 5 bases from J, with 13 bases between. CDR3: CSVAQTGTEAFY. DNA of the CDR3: TGCAGCGTAGCTCAGACAGGTACTGAAGCTTTCTAT.